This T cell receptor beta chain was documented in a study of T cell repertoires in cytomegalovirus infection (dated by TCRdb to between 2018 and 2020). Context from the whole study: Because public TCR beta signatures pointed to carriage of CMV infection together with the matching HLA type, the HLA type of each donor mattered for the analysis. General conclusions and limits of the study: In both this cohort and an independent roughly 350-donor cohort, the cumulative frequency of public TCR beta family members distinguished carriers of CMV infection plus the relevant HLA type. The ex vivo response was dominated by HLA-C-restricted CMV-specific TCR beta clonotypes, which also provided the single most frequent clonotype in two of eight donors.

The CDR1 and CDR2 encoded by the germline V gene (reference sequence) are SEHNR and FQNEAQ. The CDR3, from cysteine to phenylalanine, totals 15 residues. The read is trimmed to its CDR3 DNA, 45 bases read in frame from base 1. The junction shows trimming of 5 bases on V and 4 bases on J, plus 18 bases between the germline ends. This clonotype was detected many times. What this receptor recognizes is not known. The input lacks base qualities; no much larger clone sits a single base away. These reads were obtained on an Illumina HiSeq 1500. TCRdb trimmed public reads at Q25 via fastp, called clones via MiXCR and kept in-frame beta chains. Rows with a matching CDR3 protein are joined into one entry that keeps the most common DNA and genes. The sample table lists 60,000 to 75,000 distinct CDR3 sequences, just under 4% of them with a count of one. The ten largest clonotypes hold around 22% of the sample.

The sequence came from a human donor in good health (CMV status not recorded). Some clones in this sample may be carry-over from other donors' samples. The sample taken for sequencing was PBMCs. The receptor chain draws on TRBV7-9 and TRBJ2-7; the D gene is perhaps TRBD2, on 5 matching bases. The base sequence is TGTGCCAGCAGCCCCCAGGCCTCCGGACTTTACGAGCAGTACTTC. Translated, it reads CASSPQASGLYEQYF.